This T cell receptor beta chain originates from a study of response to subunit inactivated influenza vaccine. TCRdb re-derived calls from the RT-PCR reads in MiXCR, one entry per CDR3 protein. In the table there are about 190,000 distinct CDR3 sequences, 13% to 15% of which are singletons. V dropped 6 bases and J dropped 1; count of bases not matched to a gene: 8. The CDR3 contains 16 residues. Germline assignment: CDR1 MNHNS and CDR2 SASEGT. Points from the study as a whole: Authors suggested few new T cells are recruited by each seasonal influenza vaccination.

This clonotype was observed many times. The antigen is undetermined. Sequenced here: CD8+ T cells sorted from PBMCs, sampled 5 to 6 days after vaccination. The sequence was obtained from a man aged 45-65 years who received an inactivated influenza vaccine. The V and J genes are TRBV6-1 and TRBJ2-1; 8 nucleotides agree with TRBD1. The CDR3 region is CASSPYTGGSYNEQFF. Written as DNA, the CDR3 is TGTGCCAGCAGCCCCTATACAGGGGGGTCCTACAATGAGCAGTTCTTC.